The 16 T cell receptor beta chains given below trace back to one sample, sequenced in a study of T cell changes during pregnancy in multiple sclerosis. The method was immunoSEQ multiplex PCR; TCRdb's version includes in-frame clones alone and lacks a portion of them. The sample includes some 35,000 clones, approximately 89% of them seen just once. Sequenced here: CD4+ T cells from peripheral blood mononuclear cells, sampled after pregnancy. The receptor set was obtained from a female donor in good health, enrolled as a control in a pregnancy study.

This chain joins TRBV15 and TRBJ2-5; 9 bases fit TRBD1. This CDR3 is 16 amino acids long. V gave up 5 bases and J gave up 5 bases; unmatched junction bases: 12. CDR1 is LNHNV and CDR2 is YYDKDF in the germline V gene (reference sequence). DNA of the CDR3: TGTGCCACCAGCTCGCCACAGGGGGCGCTGGGGGAGACCCAGTACTTC. The encoded protein is CATSSPQGALGETQYF.

V usage is TRBV11-3 and J usage is TRBJ2-1, with 7 bases identical to TRBD1. With 5 bases clipped from V and 4 bases from J, the junction kept 5 bases outside the gene matches. The CDR3 extends over 14 amino acids. The germline gives CDR1 SGHNT, CDR2 YENEEA. The CDR3, as DNA: TGTGCCAGCAGCCCGGGACAGAAATACAATGAGCAGTTCTTC. Translated: CASSPGQKYNEQFF.

Only a few counts were recorded for this clone. This CDR3 reads CASIQGQGANTEAFF. The CDR3 bases are TGTGCCAGCATCCAAGGTCAGGGGGCCAACACTGAAGCTTTCTTT. The chain employs TRBV6-6 and TRBJ1-1; TRBD1 aligns across 8 bases. Trimming at V came to 7 bases and at J to 2 bases, leaving 9 bases not matched to a gene. The CDR3 contains 15 residues. Germline V CDR1 and CDR2: MNHNY, SVGAGI (reference sequence).

The gene calls are TRBV7-3 and TRBJ1-1; perhaps TRBD1 as D (5 bases). V lost 4 bases to trimming and J lost 6 bases, with 15 bases between them. Germline V gene sequence: CDR1 SGHTA, CDR2 FQGTGA. This CDR3 has 14 amino acids. The CDR3 loop reads CASSSYRDSSEAFF. The CDR3, as DNA: TGTGCCAGCAGCTCCTACCGGGACTCCTCTGAAGCTTTCTTT.

The V and J genes are TRBV11-2 and TRBJ1-1; 8 bases line up with TRBD1. The germline CDR1 and CDR2 sequences are SGHAT and FQNNGV. Germline trimming cut 5 bases from V and 11 bases from J; bases unmatched to any gene: 10. CDR3 size: 13 residues. For the CDR3, the DNA is TGTGCCAGCAGCCTGGGACAGGATACCAACGCTTTCTTT. It codes for CASSLGQDTNAFF.

J is TRBJ1-1 and V is TRBV13, with no clear D. This CDR3 region has 14 residues. V was cut by 0 bases and J by 7 bases, with 12 bases left in between. Germline V CDR1 and CDR2: PRHDT, FYEKMQ (reference sequence). For the CDR3, the DNA is TGTGCCAGCAGCTTAGGCGGGGAAGGTGATGAAGCTTTCTTT. This sequence encodes CASSLGGEGDEAFF.

This clone was seen only once. This chain links TRBV28 with TRBJ1-1; no clear D. CDR1 is MDHEN, CDR2 SYDVKM, per germline. CDR3 length: 12 residues. V lost 6 bases and J lost 10, with 15 bases in between. This chain's CDR3 is CASSNRDILAFF. The CDR3 DNA sequence: TGTGCCAGCAGCAACCGGGATATACTAGCTTTCTTT.

This clone was observed a few times. The chain links TRBV18 to TRBJ2-7; possible D gene TRBD2, 5 bases. V gave up 4 bases and J gave up 4 bases, with 20 bases separating them. The V gene's germline CDR1 is KGHSH and CDR2 LQKENI. The CDR3 consists of 16 residues. The CDR3 is CASSLFPVGAEYEQYF. CDR3 nucleotides: TGTGCCAGCTCACTTTTTCCGGTGGGAGCGGAATACGAGCAGTACTTC.

This clone was picked up one time. V usage is TRBV7-6 and J usage is TRBJ2-5; the D gene is possibly TRBD1 (6 bases). Between the trimmed V and J ends, which lost 5 bases and 4 bases, there was a span of 17 bases. CDR1 is SGHVS, CDR2 FNYEAQ, per germline. The CDR3 is 15 amino acids. For the CDR3, the DNA is TGTGCCAGCAGCCCTGGGACATTGGCAAGAGAGACCCAGTACTTC. It translates to CASSPGTLARETQYF.

The rearrangement links TRBV18 to TRBJ1-2; D call uncertain. The CDR3 has 14 residues. Between the trimmed V and J ends, which lost 5 bases and 0 bases, there was a span of 10 bases. The germline V gene has CDR1 KGHSH and CDR2 LQKENI. CDR3 amino acids: CASSGGDPNYGYTF. CDR3 DNA: TGTGCCAGCTCAGGCGGGGATCCTAACTATGGCTACACCTTC.

V and J are TRBV29-1 and TRBJ1-2; D is unclear. The CDR3 has 11 amino acids. Germline V CDR1 and CDR2: SQVTM, ANQGSEA. V was cut by 5 bases and J by 5 bases, with 9 bases left in between. The CDR3: CSVTTGYGYTF. The CDR3 nucleotides read TGCAGCGTTACGACTGGTTATGGCTACACCTTC.

The sample holds one count of this clone. The chain uses TRBV2 and TRBJ2-3, with a tentative D call TRBD1 (6 bases). Trimming cost V 7 bases and J 6 bases, with 11 bases left between them. The CDR3 totals 12 residues. Germline V gene data show CDR1 as SNHLY and CDR2 as FYNNEI. CDR3 bases: TGTGCCAGCACAGCAGGGGCGGATACGCAGTATTTT. It codes for CASTAGADTQYF.

This rearrangement joins TRBV7-3 to TRBJ1-1, with D possibly being TRBD1 (6 bases). The germline V gene encodes CDR1 SGHTA and CDR2 FQGTGA. Trimming cost V 5 bases and J 5 bases, with 21 bases left between them. The CDR3 length is 16 residues. The CDR3 loop reads CASSGIWGQGRTEAFF. The CDR3, as DNA: TGTGCCAGCAGCGGTATTTGGGGGCAGGGGCGGACTGAAGCTTTCTTT.

Here the CDR3 reads CASSLASGSSATEAFF. CDR3 nucleotides: TGTGCCAGCAGCTTAGCGTCGGGATCTTCGGCAACTGAAGCTTTCTTT. This chain links TRBV7-8 with TRBJ1-1; D remains ambiguous. CDR3 length: 16 amino acids. With 0 bases removed from V and 5 bases from J, the gap between germline ends came to 16 bases. Germline CDR1 reads SGHVS; CDR2 reads FQNEAQ.

The chain uses TRBV7-8 and TRBJ2-1; a weak D match, TRBD1 (6 bases). V was pared by 3 bases and J by 3 bases, with 6 bases between. The germline CDR1 and CDR2 sequences are SGHVS and FQNEAQ. The CDR3 runs 13 residues. This CDR3 is CASSLTGYNEQFF. The DNA for the CDR3 is TGTGCCAGCAGCTTGACAGGCTACAATGAGCAGTTCTTC.

This clone was seen just once. This chain uses TRBV2 with TRBJ2-5, with 7 positions matching TRBD2. Germline CDR1 is SNHLY and CDR2 is FYNNEI. The CDR3 totals 16 residues. J was trimmed by 7 bases and V by 10 bases; bases with no gene match: 21. CDR3 sequence (DNA): TGTGCCATCACCGTGGGGGGGACCATTAGGGACGGGACCCAGTACTTC. Protein product: CAITVGGTIRDGTQYF.